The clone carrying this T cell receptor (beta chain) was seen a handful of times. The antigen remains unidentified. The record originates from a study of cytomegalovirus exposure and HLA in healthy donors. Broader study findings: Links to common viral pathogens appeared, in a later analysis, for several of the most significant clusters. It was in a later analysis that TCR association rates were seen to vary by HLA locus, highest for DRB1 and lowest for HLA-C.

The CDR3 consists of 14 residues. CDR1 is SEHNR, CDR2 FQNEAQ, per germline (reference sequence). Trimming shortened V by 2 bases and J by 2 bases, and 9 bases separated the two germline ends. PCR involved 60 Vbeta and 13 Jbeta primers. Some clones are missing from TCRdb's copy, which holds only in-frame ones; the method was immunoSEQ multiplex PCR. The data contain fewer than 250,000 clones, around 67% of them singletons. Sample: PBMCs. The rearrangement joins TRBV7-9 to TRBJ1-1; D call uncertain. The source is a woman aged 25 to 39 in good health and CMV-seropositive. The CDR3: CASSLTGFNTEAFF. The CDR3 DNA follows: TGTGCCAGCAGCTTAACCGGGTTTAACACTGAAGCTTTCTTT.